Each of the 23 T cell receptor beta chains below was sequenced from the same sample in a study of cytomegalovirus exposure and HLA in healthy donors. The PCR contained 60 Vbeta and 13 Jbeta primers. Profiled with immunoSEQ multiplex PCR; TCRdb holds only in-frame clones, not every one. The sample records about 37,000 clones, 60% to 75% being singletons. Sequenced input: PBMCs. All receptors derive from a man aged 35 to 55 in good health and CMV-seronegative.

The V gene is TRBV4-1, the J gene TRBJ2-2; unclear D gene. Germline CDR1 MGHRA, CDR2 YSYEKL. This CDR3 has 15 amino acids. V lost 4 bases and J lost 0, with 9 bases in between. CDR3 sequence: CASSRPDTNTGELFF. The CDR3 bases are TGCGCCAGCAGCCGGCCCGACACGAACACCGGGGAGCTGTTTTTT.

The rearrangement uses TRBV2 and TRBJ2-7; tentatively, D is TRBD1 (7 bases). The CDR3 extends over 15 amino acids. V was trimmed by 10 bases and J by 3 bases, leaving 22 bases between them. Looked up from germline, CDR1 is SNHLY and CDR2 is FYNNEI. CDR3 protein: CATQEGQGVYYEQYF. The CDR3, as DNA: TGTGCCACCCAGGAGGGGCAGGGGGTTTACTACGAGCAGTACTTC.

V usage is TRBV6-5 and J usage is TRBJ2-2, with 7 positions matching TRBD1. Per the germline V gene, CDR1 is MNHEY and CDR2 is SVGAGI. CDR3 size: 15 residues. Unmatched junction bases numbered 3, after V lost 2 bases and J lost 3 bases. The CDR3 is CASSYDRADTGELFF. Written as DNA, the CDR3 is TGTGCCAGCAGTTACGACAGGGCGGACACCGGGGAGCTGTTTTTT.

This clone was detected a few times. J is TRBJ1-1 and V is TRBV11-2; no clear D gene. Germline V lookup: CDR1 SGHAT, CDR2 FQNNGV. The CDR3 totals 17 residues. Trimming took off 1 base at V and 0 bases at J, with 15 bases between the two ends. The chain's CDR3 is CASSLVGRQQMNTEAFF. CDR3 nucleotides: TGTGCCAGCAGCTTAGTAGGCAGACAACAGATGAACACTGAAGCTTTCTTT.

The rearrangement uses TRBV4-1 and TRBJ1-2, with 10 bases matching TRBD1. V was pared by 1 base and J by 4 bases, with 0 bases of the junction left unmatched. The CDR3 totals 14 residues. Germline CDR1 MGHRA, CDR2 YSYEKL. The CDR3 here is CASSQGQGAYGYTF. In DNA form, the CDR3 reads TGCGCCAGCAGCCAAGGACAGGGGGCCTATGGCTACACCTTC.

This chain connects TRBV4-3 to TRBJ1-1; D ambiguous. Germline V gene sequence: CDR1 LGHNA, CDR2 YSLEER. Trimming cost V 1 base and J 0 bases, with 9 bases left between them. This CDR3 has 15 residues. Here the CDR3 DNA reads TGCGCCAGCAGCCAAGGGGGAGGGATGAACACTGAAGCTTTCTTT. It specifies CASSQGGGMNTEAFF.

This clone was counted only a few times. The V gene is TRBV25-1, the J gene TRBJ1-1; a weak D match, TRBD1 (6 bases). V was cut by 6 bases and J by 2 bases, with 13 bases left in between. Germline V lookup: CDR1 MGHDK, CDR2 SYGVNS. The length of the CDR3 is 14 residues. This CDR3 is CASSRTGSNTEAFF. The CDR3 DNA is TGTGCCAGCAGCCGCACAGGGTCCAACACTGAAGCTTTCTTT.

The chain is built from TRBV28 and TRBJ2-7, with 12 positions matching TRBD1. From germline, CDR1 is MDHEN and CDR2 SYDVKM. V was pared by 1 base and J by 6 bases, with 10 bases of the junction left unmatched. The CDR3 is made up of 17 amino acids. As DNA, the CDR3 is TGTGCCAGCAGTTTATCGCAGGGGACAGGGGGCTCCCTCGAGCAGTACTTC. Translated, it gives CASSLSQGTGGSLEQYF.

This clone was counted a single time. The rearrangement links TRBV7-9 to TRBJ2-7, with TRBD1 matching 7 bases. This CDR3 spans 14 amino acids. Germline CDR1 SEHNR, CDR2 FQNEAQ (reference sequence). With V trimmed by 5 bases and J by 2 bases, 6 bases remained unmatched. CDR3 sequence: CASSPRQGTYEQYF. As DNA, the CDR3 is TGTGCCAGCAGCCCCCGACAGGGAACCTACGAGCAGTACTTC.

The genes are TRBV7-2 and TRBJ2-7; the match to TRBD2 covers 7 bases. The CDR3 sequence is 13 residues long. Germline loops: CDR1 SGHTA, CDR2 FQGNSA. J gave up 5 bases and V 5 bases, and 6 bases lay outside the gene matches. The CDR3 reads CASSRGGVNEQYF. DNA of the CDR3: TGTGCCAGCAGCCGTGGGGGGGTAAACGAGCAGTACTTC. Full variable domain (remainder filled in from reference TRBV7-2 and TRBJ2-7): GAGVSQSPSNKVTEKGKDVELRCDPISGHTALYWYRQSLGQGLEFLIYFQGNSAPDKSGLPSDRFSAERTGGSVSTLTIQRTQQEDSAVYLCASSRGGVNEQYFGPGTRLTVT.

J is TRBJ2-7 and V is TRBV19; no clear D gene. This CDR3 region has 14 residues. The V gene lost 6 bases and the J gene lost 3 bases, with 15 bases spanning the gap. Per germline, CDR1 LNHDA and CDR2 SQIVND (reference sequence). Here the CDR3 reads CASSTAEKDYEQYF. The CDR3 DNA sequence: TGTGCCAGTAGCACCGCGGAGAAGGACTACGAGCAGTACTTC.

This chain uses TRBV25-1 with TRBJ2-2; tentatively, D is TRBD1 (5 bases). CDR1 is MGHDK, CDR2 SYGVNS, per germline. The V gene lost 2 bases and the J gene lost 3 bases, with 10 bases spanning the gap. CDR3 length equals 15 residues. The DNA for the CDR3 is TGTGCCAGCAGTGAAACCCCAGGGTACACCGGGGAGCTGTTTTTT. Encoded protein: CASSETPGYTGELFF.

The genes are TRBV10-3 and TRBJ1-2; the D gene is possibly TRBD1 (5 bases). The V end was cut by 8 bases, the J end by 8 bases, with 27 bases between. CDR1 is ENHRY and CDR2 is SYGVKD in the germline V gene. This CDR3 comprises 16 residues. The CDR3 is CAIRRSWGEYPNGYTF. Written as DNA, the CDR3 is TGTGCCATCCGCCGCTCGTGGGGGGAGTACCCTAACGGCTACACCTTC.

This chain links TRBV27 with TRBJ2-7; D unclear. Per the germline V gene, CDR1 is MNHEY and CDR2 is SMNVEV (reference sequence). The CDR3 has 15 residues. V shed 2 bases and J shed 3 bases, with 14 bases lying between them. CDR3 in DNA: TGTGCCAGCAGTTTAAATCCGGTCCCTAACTACGAGCAGTACTTC. This translates into CASSLNPVPNYEQYF.

The genes are TRBV30 and TRBJ2-7; possibly TRBD1 for D (6 bases). This CDR3 has 11 residues. From germline, CDR1 is GTSNPN and CDR2 SVGIG (reference sequence). The V and J ends lost 5 bases and 9 bases respectively, with 14 bases between them. This chain's CDR3 is CAWGRVTGQYF. CDR3 nucleotides: TGTGCCTGGGGGCGAGTGACAGGGCAGTACTTC.

The rearrangement links TRBV7-9 to TRBJ2-3; 7 bases are a match to TRBD1. CDR1 and CDR2 from the germline V gene are SEHNR and FQNEAQ (reference sequence). The CDR3 sequence is 14 residues long. V trimming: 3 bases; J trimming: 3 bases; junction bases outside the gene matches: 3. The CDR3 DNA is TGTGCCAGCAGCTTCGCGACAGGGACAGATACGCAGTATTTT. Translating gives CASSFATGTDTQYF.

This clone was counted a few times. CDR3 protein: CASSLGQSVRDGYTF. The CDR3 coding sequence is TGCGCCAGCAGCTTGGGACAGAGTGTGAGAGATGGCTACACCTTC. This chain links TRBV5-1 with TRBJ1-2; D is perhaps TRBD1 (5 bases). The CDR3 contains 15 residues. The ends were cut back, 0 bases at V and 6 bases at J, with 15 bases in the middle. CDR1 is SGHRS and CDR2 is YFSETQ in the germline V gene.

The V call is TRBV4-3, the J call TRBJ2-2; D is unresolved. Germline V gene sequence: CDR1 LGHNA, CDR2 YSLEER. Trimming shortened V by 0 bases and J by 0 bases, and 5 bases separated the two germline ends. The CDR3 runs to 15 residues. CDR3 sequence reads: CASSQDSSNTGELFF. DNA of the CDR3: TGCGCCAGCAGCCAAGATTCTTCGAACACCGGGGAGCTGTTTTTT.

The chain links TRBV7-2 to TRBJ1-6, with D possibly matching TRBD1 (5 bases). CDR1 SGHTA and CDR2 FQGNSA come from the germline V gene. V dropped 2 bases and J dropped 1 base, with 9 bases sitting between them. The CDR3 runs to 16 residues. The DNA for the CDR3 is TGTGCCAGCAGCTTAAGGGGTCTGTCCTATAATTCACCCCTCCACTTT. Translated: CASSLRGLSYNSPLHF.

V is TRBV6-5 and J is TRBJ1-1; the match to TRBD1 covers 10 bases. With 6 bases clipped from V and 7 bases from J, the junction kept 8 bases outside the gene matches. This CDR3 is 14 amino acids long. In germline, CDR1 is MNHEY, CDR2 SVGAGI. The CDR3 DNA sequence: TGTGCCAGCAGATTAGACCGGGACAGGGGTGAAGCTTTCTTT. Translating gives CASRLDRDRGEAFF.

The genes are TRBV28 and TRBJ1-2, with 7 bases lining up with TRBD1. This CDR3 has 14 residues. From germline, CDR1 is MDHEN and CDR2 SYDVKM. The V gene end was trimmed by 4 bases and the J gene end by 5 bases; junction bases not matched to a gene: 7. As DNA, the CDR3 is TGTGCCAGCAGTTCCGGGACAGACAAATATGGCTACACCTTC. It specifies CASSSGTDKYGYTF.

V usage is TRBV6-5 and J usage is TRBJ2-5; TRBD1 matches 9 bases. CDR3 length: 14 residues. Germline V gives CDR1 MNHEY, CDR2 SVGAGI. Trimming took 4 bases from V and 3 from J; bases not matched to a gene: 3. The CDR3 spells CASSWDRAEETQYF. CDR3 DNA sequence: TGTGCCAGCAGTTGGGACAGGGCCGAAGAGACCCAGTACTTC.

This clone was seen a handful of times. The rearrangement links TRBV28 to TRBJ1-1; TRBD1 matches at 7 bases. CDR3 length: 14 amino acids. Germline CDR1 reads MDHEN; CDR2 reads SYDVKM. Trimming took 5 bases from V and 0 from J; bases not matched to a gene: 3. CDR3 DNA: TGTGCCAGCAGTAGGGACAGCCTGAACACTGAAGCTTTCTTT. Encoded protein: CASSRDSLNTEAFF.